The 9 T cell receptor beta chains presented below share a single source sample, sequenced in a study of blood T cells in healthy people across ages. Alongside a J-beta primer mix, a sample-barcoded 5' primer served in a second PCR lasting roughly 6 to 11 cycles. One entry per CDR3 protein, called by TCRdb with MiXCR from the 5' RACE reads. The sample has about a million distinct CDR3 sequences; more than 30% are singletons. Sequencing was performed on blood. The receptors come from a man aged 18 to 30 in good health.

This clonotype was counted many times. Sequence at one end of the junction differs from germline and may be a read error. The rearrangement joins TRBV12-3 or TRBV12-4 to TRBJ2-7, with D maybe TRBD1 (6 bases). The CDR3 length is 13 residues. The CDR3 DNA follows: TGTGCCAGCAGCTTAGCAGGGGCCTACGAGCAGTACTTC. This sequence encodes CASSLAGAYEQYF.

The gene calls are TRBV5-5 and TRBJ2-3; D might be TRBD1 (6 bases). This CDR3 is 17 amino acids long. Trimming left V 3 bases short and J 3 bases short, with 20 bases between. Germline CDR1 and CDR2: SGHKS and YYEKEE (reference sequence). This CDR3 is CASSSQTGALNTDTQYF. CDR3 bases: TGTGCCAGCAGCTCCCAGACAGGCGCCCTTAATACAGATACGCAGTATTTT.

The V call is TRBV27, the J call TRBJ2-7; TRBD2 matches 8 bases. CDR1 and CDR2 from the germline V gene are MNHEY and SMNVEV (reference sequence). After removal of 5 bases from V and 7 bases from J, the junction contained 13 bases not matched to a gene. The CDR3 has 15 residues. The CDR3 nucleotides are TGTGCCAGCAGTCGAAGCGGGGGCCCAGGCAATGAGCAGTACTTC. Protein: CASSRSGGPGNEQYF.

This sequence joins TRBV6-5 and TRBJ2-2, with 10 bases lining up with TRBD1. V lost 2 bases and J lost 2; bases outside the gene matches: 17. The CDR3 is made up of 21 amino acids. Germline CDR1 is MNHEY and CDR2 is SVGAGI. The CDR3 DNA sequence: TGTGCCAGCAGTTACCCCCCACCAAGAGAGACAGGGGGCTACAACACCGGGGAGCTGTTTTTT. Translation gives CASSYPPPRETGGYNTGELFF.

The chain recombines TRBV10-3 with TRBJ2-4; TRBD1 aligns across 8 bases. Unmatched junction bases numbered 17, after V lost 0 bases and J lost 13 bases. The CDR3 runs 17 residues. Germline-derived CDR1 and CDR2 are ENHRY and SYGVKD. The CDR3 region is CAISESNQGASYNEQYF. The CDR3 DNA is TGTGCCATCAGTGAGTCGAATCAGGGGGCTTCCTACAATGAGCAGTACTTC.

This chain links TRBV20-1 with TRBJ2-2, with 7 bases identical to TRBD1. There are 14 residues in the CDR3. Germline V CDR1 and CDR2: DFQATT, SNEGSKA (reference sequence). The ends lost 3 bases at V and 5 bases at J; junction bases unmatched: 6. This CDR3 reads CSARKTGSTGELFF. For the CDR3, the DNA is TGCAGTGCTAGGAAGACAGGGTCTACCGGGGAGCTGTTTTTT.

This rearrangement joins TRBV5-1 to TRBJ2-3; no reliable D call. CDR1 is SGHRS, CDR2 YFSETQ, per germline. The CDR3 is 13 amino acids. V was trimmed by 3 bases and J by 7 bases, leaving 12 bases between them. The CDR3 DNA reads TGCGCCAGCAGCTCGGCAGGTCGAAATACGCAGTATTTT. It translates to CASSSAGRNTQYF.

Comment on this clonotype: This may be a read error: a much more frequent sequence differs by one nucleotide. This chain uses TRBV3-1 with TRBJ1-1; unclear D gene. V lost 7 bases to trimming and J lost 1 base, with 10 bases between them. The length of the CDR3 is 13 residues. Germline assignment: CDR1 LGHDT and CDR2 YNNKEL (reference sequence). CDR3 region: CASTPSGNTEAFF. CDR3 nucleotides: TGTGCCAGCACCCCCTCGGGGAACACTGAAGCTTTCTTT. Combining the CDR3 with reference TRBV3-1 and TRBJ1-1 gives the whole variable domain DTAVSQTPKYLVTQMGNDKSIKCEQNLGHDTMYWYKQDSKKFLKIMFSYNNKELIINETVPNRFSPKSPDKAHLNLHINSLELGDSAVYFCASTPSGNTEAFFGQGTRLTVV.

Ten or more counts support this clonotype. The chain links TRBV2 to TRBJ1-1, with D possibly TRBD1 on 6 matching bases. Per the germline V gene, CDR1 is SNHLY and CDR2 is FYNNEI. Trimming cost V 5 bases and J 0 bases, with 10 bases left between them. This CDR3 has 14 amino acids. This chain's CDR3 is CASSSQGMNTEAFF. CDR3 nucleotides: TGTGCCAGCAGTTCACAGGGAATGAACACTGAAGCTTTCTTT.